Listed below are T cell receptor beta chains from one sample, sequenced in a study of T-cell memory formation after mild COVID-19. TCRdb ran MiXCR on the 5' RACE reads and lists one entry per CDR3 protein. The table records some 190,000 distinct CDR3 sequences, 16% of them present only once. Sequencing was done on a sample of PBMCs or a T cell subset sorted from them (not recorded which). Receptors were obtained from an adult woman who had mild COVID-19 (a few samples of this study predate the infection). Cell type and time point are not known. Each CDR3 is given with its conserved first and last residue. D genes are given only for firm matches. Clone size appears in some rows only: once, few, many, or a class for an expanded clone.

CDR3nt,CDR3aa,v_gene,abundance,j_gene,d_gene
TGTGCCAGCACCCTCCGGAGGTTGGGGTTTAATGAAAAACTGTTTTTT,CASTLRRLGFNEKLFF,TRBV7-8,NA,TRBJ1-4,NA
TGTGCCAGCAGTTTATTCACAGGGATGACTGAAGCTTTCTTT,CASSLFTGMTEAFF,TRBV28,few,TRBJ1-1,NA
TGCGCCAGCAGCTTGGAGGCAGGATGGGGCTACGAGCAGTACTTC,CASSLEAGWGYEQYF,TRBV5-1,few,TRBJ2-7,NA
TGTGCCAGCAGTGATATCGGGACAGCTACCGGGGAGCTGTTTTTT,CASSDIGTATGELFF,TRBV12-3/TRBV12-4,few,TRBJ2-2,TRBD1
TGTGCCAGCAGCCAAGATGACACCATATATTTT,CASSQDDTIYF,TRBV4-2,NA,TRBJ1-3,NA
TGCGCCAGCAGCTTCACAGGCGGCACCGGGGAGCTGTTTTTT,CASSFTGGTGELFF,TRBV5-1,many,TRBJ2-2,NA
TGTGCCAGCACCCCAGGGGGAGGAGGCTCCTACGAGCAGTACTTC,CASTPGGGGSYEQYF,TRBV6-5,few,TRBJ2-7,NA
TGTGCCAGCAGCGGACTAGCGGGGGTTACGAGGGAGCAGTACTTC,CASSGLAGVTREQYF,TRBV2,NA,TRBJ2-7,TRBD2
TGCAGTGCTAGATGGGGGGGCGGCTACACCTTC,CSARWGGGYTF,TRBV20-1,NA,TRBJ1-2,NA
TGCGCCAGCAGCTTGTTTGGTGTGGGCGAGCAGTACTTC,CASSLFGVGEQYF,TRBV5-1,NA,TRBJ2-7,NA
TGCGCCAGCAGCCCCAGGACTAGCGGGCGCACAGATACGCAGTATTTT,CASSPRTSGRTDTQYF,TRBV5-1,few,TRBJ2-3,TRBD2
TGCGCCAGCAGGGCAACGGGACAGGGGACATACAATGAGCAGTTCTTC,CASRATGQGTYNEQFF,TRBV5-1,few,TRBJ2-1,TRBD1
TGTGCCAGCAGTTTCCAGGTCGGCTCCGCGTATAATTCACCCCTCCACTTT,CASSFQVGSAYNSPLHF,TRBV11-3,NA,TRBJ1-6,NA
TGTGCCAGCAGCACAAAGGGGTCGGGGGGCGGTGATGAGCAGTTCTTC,CASSTKGSGGGDEQFF,TRBV12-3/TRBV12-4,many,TRBJ2-1,NA
TGTGCCAGCAGTGAATTGGGGACAGGGGTCCCCGAGCAGTACTTC,CASSELGTGVPEQYF,TRBV25-1,NA,TRBJ2-7,TRBD1
TGTGCCAGCAGCTTAAGTCGGGGCCTCTATAATTCACCCCTCCACTTT,CASSLSRGLYNSPLHF,TRBV12-3/TRBV12-4,few,TRBJ1-6,NA
TGTGCCAGCAGCTTAGTCCTAGCGGGAGACGAGCAGTACTTC,CASSLVLAGDEQYF,TRBV7-2,NA,TRBJ2-7,TRBD2
TGTGCCACCAGTGATTCTATGACTAGCGGTCCAATCCAAGAGACCCAGTACTTC,CATSDSMTSGPIQETQYF,TRBV24-1,NA,TRBJ2-5,TRBD2
TGTGCCAGCTCACCCCAGACCCTGAACTATGGCTACACCTTC,CASSPQTLNYGYTF,TRBV18,NA,TRBJ1-2,NA
TGCAGTGCTAGAGATGTCAGGAGGGAGACCCAGTACTTC,CSARDVRRETQYF,TRBV20-1,few,TRBJ2-5,NA
TGTGCCAGCAGCACCGGGACTAGCGGGAGGGTGACGCAGTATTTT,CASSTGTSGRVTQYF,TRBV5-4,few,TRBJ2-3,TRBD2
TGTGCCACCAGCAGAGATCCCACCCCAGGTCAGCCCCAGCATTTT,CATSRDPTPGQPQHF,TRBV15,NA,TRBJ1-5,NA
TGCGCCAGCAGCCAACGGACTAGATTGAACACCGGGGAGCTGTTTTTT,CASSQRTRLNTGELFF,TRBV4-1,few,TRBJ2-2,TRBD2
TGTGCCAGCAGCCCACGGACTAGCGGCAACTACAATGAGCAGTTCTTC,CASSPRTSGNYNEQFF,TRBV7-8,NA,TRBJ2-1,TRBD2
TGTGCCAGCAGTACCGGACCGTTTGGGCAGTTCTTC,CASSTGPFGQFF,TRBV2,NA,TRBJ2-1,NA
TGTGCCAGCATCCTTGGCGGGGGCACCTCCTACGAGCAGTACTTC,CASILGGGTSYEQYF,TRBV12-3/TRBV12-4,NA,TRBJ2-7,NA
TGTGCCAGCAGCGCCGCTCCAGTGTTGGAGACCCAGTACTTC,CASSAAPVLETQYF,TRBV9,NA,TRBJ2-5,NA
TGTGCCAGCAGCGCGGTTTCCAGCAGCGGCTACACCTTC,CASSAVSSSGYTF,TRBV11-2,few,TRBJ1-2,NA
TGTGCCAGCTCACGTCTCAGGGGACAAGAGACCCAGTACTTC,CASSRLRGQETQYF,TRBV18,many,TRBJ2-5,NA
TGTGCCAGCAGCTCGATCGGGACTAGCCTACTCTTC,CASSSIGTSLLF,TRBV7-2,few,TRBJ2-7,TRBD2
TGTGCCAGCTCAACCCGCGGGGCGGAGGCTTTCTTT,CASSTRGAEAFF,TRBV18,once,TRBJ1-1,NA
TGTGCCAGCAGCCCCCTTAGCGGGGGGGCCCGGGAGACCCAGTACTTC,CASSPLSGGARETQYF,TRBV5-4,NA,TRBJ2-5,TRBD2
TGCGCCAGCAGCTTGGCTCAGGGGTCCCCTTGGGCTTTCTTT,CASSLAQGSPWAFF,TRBV5-1,few,TRBJ1-1,NA
TGCGCCAGCAGCTTGCGAGGAGATCCGAACACTGAAGCTTTCTTT,CASSLRGDPNTEAFF,TRBV5-1,few,TRBJ1-1,NA
TGTGCCAGCTCACCAAGTGGTCGCCAAGAGACCCAGTACTTC,CASSPSGRQETQYF,TRBV18,many,TRBJ2-5,NA
TGTGCCACCAGTGATTACCCCGTGAGGGCAGGAGCTTTCTTT,CATSDYPVRAGAFF,TRBV24-1,few,TRBJ1-1,NA
TGTGCCAGCAGCTTGGGGGCCGGGCGTCAGCCCCAGCATTTT,CASSLGAGRQPQHF,TRBV5-8,few,TRBJ1-5,NA
TGTGCCAGCAGCCCCGCGGGGACTAGGTTCCCCAAAAACATTCAGTACTTC,CASSPAGTRFPKNIQYF,TRBV5-6,few,TRBJ2-4,TRBD2
TGTGCCAGCAGCTTACCACAGAGCTCTGGAAACACCATATATTTT,CASSLPQSSGNTIYF,TRBV7-2,NA,TRBJ1-3,NA
TGCAGTGCTAATGGACAGGGTGACTACGAGCAGTACTTC,CSANGQGDYEQYF,TRBV20-1,few,TRBJ2-7,TRBD1
TGTGCCAGCAGGCGGGAAGGAACTGGCTCTGAAGCTTTCTTT,CASRREGTGSEAFF,TRBV6-5,NA,TRBJ1-1,NA
TGTGCCAGCAGCCCCCTCGGACAGGGGGGCTACAATGAGCAGTTCTTC,CASSPLGQGGYNEQFF,TRBV28,NA,TRBJ2-1,TRBD1
TGTGCCAGCAGCTTATTGCCTTACGAGCAGTACTTC,CASSLLPYEQYF,TRBV7-2,NA,TRBJ2-7,NA
TGTGCCAGCAGAACTAGCGGGGGCCTGGGGAACATTCAGTACTTC,CASRTSGGLGNIQYF,TRBV12-3/TRBV12-4,NA,TRBJ2-4,TRBD2
TGTGCCAGCAGCGTCGCCCTTATAGATACGCAGTATTTT,CASSVALIDTQYF,TRBV9,NA,TRBJ2-3,NA
TGTGCCAGCAGTTACAATGGGGCCGTTGGCTACACCTTC,CASSYNGAVGYTF,TRBV6-5,NA,TRBJ1-2,NA
TGCGCCAGCAGCCCCCGGACAGGGGCCAACACTGAAGCTTTCTTT,CASSPRTGANTEAFF,TRBV5-1,few,TRBJ1-1,TRBD1
TGTGCCACCAGTGATTCCGGGACAGCACGGTACGAGCAGTACTTC,CATSDSGTARYEQYF,TRBV24-1,many,TRBJ2-7,TRBD1
TGCGCCAGCAGCCGGAGCGTACACTACGAGCAGTACTTC,CASSRSVHYEQYF,TRBV4-1,NA,TRBJ2-7,NA
TGTGCCAGCAGTCAAGGACATGGGCGATACACCTTC,CASSQGHGRYTF,TRBV6-4,NA,TRBJ1-2,NA
TGTGCCAGCAGTCCGACTAGCGGGAGTAACATTCAGTACTTC,CASSPTSGSNIQYF,TRBV12-3/TRBV12-4,many,TRBJ2-4,TRBD2
TGCGCCAGCAGCTTGTCTCAGGTACCGAACACTGAAGCTTTCTTT,CASSLSQVPNTEAFF,TRBV5-1,few,TRBJ1-1,NA
TGCAGTGCTAGAGACCGTGGACGTCCCAATGAGCAGTTCTTC,CSARDRGRPNEQFF,TRBV20-1,NA,TRBJ2-1,NA
TGTGCCAGCAGCCCCGGTACCTACGAGCAGTACTTC,CASSPGTYEQYF,TRBV3-1,many,TRBJ2-7,NA
TGTGCCAGCAGTTTCAGGGGGGCAGATACGCAGTATTTT,CASSFRGADTQYF,TRBV12-3/TRBV12-4,few,TRBJ2-3,NA